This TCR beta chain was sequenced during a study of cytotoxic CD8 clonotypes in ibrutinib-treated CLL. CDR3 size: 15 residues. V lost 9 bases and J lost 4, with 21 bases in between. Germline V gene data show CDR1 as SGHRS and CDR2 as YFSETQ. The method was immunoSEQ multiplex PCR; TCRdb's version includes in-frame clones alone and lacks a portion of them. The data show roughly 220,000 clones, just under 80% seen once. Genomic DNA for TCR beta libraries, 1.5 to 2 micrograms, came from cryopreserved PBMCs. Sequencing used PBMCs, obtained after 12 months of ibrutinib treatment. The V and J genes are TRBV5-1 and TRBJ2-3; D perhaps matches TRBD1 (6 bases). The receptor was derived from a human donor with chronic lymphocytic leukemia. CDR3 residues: CATRSTGLGADTQYF. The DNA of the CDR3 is TGCGCCACCCGATCGACAGGTTTGGGGGCAGATACGCAGTATTTT.